The sequence of this TCR beta chain was determined in a study of monozygotic twins with inflammatory bowel disease. This CDR3 is 14 amino acids long. Germline V CDR1 and CDR2: LNHDA, SQIVND (reference sequence). From its re-call of the 5' RACE reads, TCRdb lists each CDR3 protein once, without DNA. The sample has 150,000 to 200,000 distinct CDR3 sequences. The V call is TRBV19, the J call TRBJ2-7; TCRdb lists TRBD1, though no DNA is available to test this call. The sequenced material came from blood. The TCR comes from a human donor with ulcerative colitis or Crohn's disease, or a healthy co-twin of an affected twin (not recorded which). CDR3 sequence: CASGRGRISDEQYF.